This T cell receptor beta chain was documented in a study of CD8 T cells in Susac syndrome. Reverse transcription of about 0.5 to 1 ug RNA was carried out with random hexamers. TCRdb re-analysed the immunoSEQ multiplex PCR reads in MiXCR, keeping a single row per CDR3 protein. The data hold about 200,000 distinct CDR3 sequences, with around 90% observed a single time. Sequenced input: CD8+ T cells from PBMCs. The TCR originated in a human donor with multiple sclerosis.

The CDR3 DNA sequence: TGTGCCAGTAGTATCGGACTAGCGGGATCAGATACGCAGTATTTT. Translated: CASSIGLAGSDTQYF. The chain employs TRBV19 and TRBJ2-3, with TRBD2 matching 12 bases. J gave up 4 bases and V 3 bases, and 2 bases lay outside the gene matches. Germline CDR1 is LNHDA and CDR2 is SQIVND (reference sequence). The CDR3 runs to 15 residues.